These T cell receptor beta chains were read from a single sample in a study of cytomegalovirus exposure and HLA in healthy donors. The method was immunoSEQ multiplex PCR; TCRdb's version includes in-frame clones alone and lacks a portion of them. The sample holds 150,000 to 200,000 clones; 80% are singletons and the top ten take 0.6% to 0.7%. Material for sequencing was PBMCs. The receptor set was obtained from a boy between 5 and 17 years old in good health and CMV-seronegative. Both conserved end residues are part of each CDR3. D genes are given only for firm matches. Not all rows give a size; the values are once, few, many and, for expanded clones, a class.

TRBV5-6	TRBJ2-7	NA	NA	TGTGCCAGCAGCTTGGGCGGTTACGAGCAGTACTTC	CASSLGGYEQYF
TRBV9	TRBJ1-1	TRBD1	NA	TGTGCCAGCAGCGAGACGGGACAGGGGGCGATCGCTTTCTTT	CASSETGQGAIAFF
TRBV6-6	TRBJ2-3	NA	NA	TGTGCCAGCAGTTACTCGGGCGTGGACACAGATACGCAGTATTTT	CASSYSGVDTDTQYF
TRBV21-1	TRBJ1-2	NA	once	TGTGCCAGCAGCTCCGGTTTGGACAGGGAGAACTATGGCTACACCTTC	CASSSGLDRENYGYTF
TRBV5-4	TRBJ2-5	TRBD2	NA	TGTGCCAGCAGCTCCCCGGGGGGAGGAGAGACCCAGTACTTC	CASSSPGGGETQYF
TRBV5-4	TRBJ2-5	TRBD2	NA	TGTGCCAGCAGCCTACGGGGGGGGGAGACCCAGTACTTC	CASSLRGGETQYF
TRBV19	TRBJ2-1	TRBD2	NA	TGTGCCAGTAGTCCATCGGGACTAGCGGGAGGTCTACTTTACAATGAGCAGTTCTTC	CASSPSGLAGGLLYNEQFF
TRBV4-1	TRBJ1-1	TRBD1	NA	TGCGCCAGCAGCCATTTGGACAGGGAAGCTGAAGCTTTCTTT	CASSHLDREAEAFF
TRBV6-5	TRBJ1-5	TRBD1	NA	TGTGCCAGCAAACAGGGGGAGGGTCAGCCCCAGCATTTT	CASKQGEGQPQHF
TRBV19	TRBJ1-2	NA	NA	TGTGCCAGTAGGGGTGGCAGGGCCCCTGCTGGCTACACCTTC	CASRGGRAPAGYTF
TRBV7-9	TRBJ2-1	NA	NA	TGTGCCAGCAGCTTAGGAAGCCTAGTCGCCTACAATGAGCAGTTCTTC	CASSLGSLVAYNEQFF
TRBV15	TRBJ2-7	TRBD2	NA	TGTGCCACCAGCAGGGCTGGGACTAGCGAGATCTACGAGCAGTACTTC	CATSRAGTSEIYEQYF
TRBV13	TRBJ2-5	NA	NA	TGTGCCAGCAGCTTAAGGAGAACGGCTAGCCAAGAGACCCAGTACTTC	CASSLRRTASQETQYF
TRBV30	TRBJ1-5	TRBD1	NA	TGTGCCTGGAGAGATCAGGGGGCGCGTGGCAATCAGCCCCAGCATTTT	CAWRDQGARGNQPQHF
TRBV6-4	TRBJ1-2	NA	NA	TGTGCCAGCAGTGAAACTCATACCCCGACGGGCTATGGCTACACCTTC	CASSETHTPTGYGYTF
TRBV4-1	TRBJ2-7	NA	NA	TGCGCCAGCAGCCCTTCACAGACCGCCTACGAGCAGTACTTC	CASSPSQTAYEQYF
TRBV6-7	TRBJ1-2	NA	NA	TGTGCCAGCAGTTACTCGATGCAGGGGTATGGCTACACCTTC	CASSYSMQGYGYTF
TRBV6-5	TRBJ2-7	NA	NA	TGTGCCAGCAGTGTCCAGGGGACCTACGAGCAGTACTTC	CASSVQGTYEQYF
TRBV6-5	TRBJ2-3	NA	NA	TGTGCCAGCAGTTACGCGGGGACAGATACGCAGTATTTT	CASSYAGTDTQYF
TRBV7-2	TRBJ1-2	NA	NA	TGTGCCAGCAGCCCCTACCGTCCTAACTATGGCTACACCTTC	CASSPYRPNYGYTF
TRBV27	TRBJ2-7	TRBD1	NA	TGTGCCAGCAGCGACCGGGACAGCCATCCCATGGACTACGAGCAGTACTTC	CASSDRDSHPMDYEQYF
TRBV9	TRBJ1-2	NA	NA	TGTGCCAGCAGCGTAGGTCCCCTCGGGGGGTTCTATGGCTACACCTTC	CASSVGPLGGFYGYTF
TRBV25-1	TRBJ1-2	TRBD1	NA	TGTGCCAGCAAGGGACAGGATTATGGCTACACCTTC	CASKGQDYGYTF
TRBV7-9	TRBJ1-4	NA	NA	TGTTCCAGCAGCTCTTACACAACAACTAATGAAAAACTGTTTTTT	CSSSSYTTTNEKLFF
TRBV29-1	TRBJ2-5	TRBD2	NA	TGCAGCGTTGAACCCGGGACTAGCGGGGGGGTACAGTACTTC	CSVEPGTSGGVQYF
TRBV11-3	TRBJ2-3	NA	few	TGTGCCAGCAGCCTGGGAGTTCTTGTCACAGATACGCAGTATTTT	CASSLGVLVTDTQYF
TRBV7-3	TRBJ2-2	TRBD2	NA	TGTGCCAGCAGCCCCCAAGGAGGAGCGGGACTTACCGGGGAGCTGTTTTTT	CASSPQGGAGLTGELFF
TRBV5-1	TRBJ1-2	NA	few	TGCGCCAGCAGCGGGGGGGTAACTAACTATGGCTACACCTTC	CASSGGVTNYGYTF
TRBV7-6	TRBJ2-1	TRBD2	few	TGTGCCAGCAGCTCCGGTGGAAGACTAGCTTACAATGAGCAGTTCTTC	CASSSGGRLAYNEQFF
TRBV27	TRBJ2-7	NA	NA	TGTGCCAGCAGTTTAAATTTCCCCGGGGAGCAGTACTTC	CASSLNFPGEQYF
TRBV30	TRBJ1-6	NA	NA	TGTGCCTGGAGCCGGGGAGGGATTGATTCACCCCTCCACTTT	CAWSRGGIDSPLHF
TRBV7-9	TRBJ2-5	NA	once	TGTGCCAGCAGCGCCCCAACGGGAGTCAGGGTCGAGACCCAGTACTTC	CASSAPTGVRVETQYF
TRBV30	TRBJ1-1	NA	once	TGTGCCTGGAGTGAACAGGTGAACACTGAAGCTTTCTTT	CAWSEQVNTEAFF
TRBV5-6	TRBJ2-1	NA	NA	TGTGCCAGCAGCTTGGCCGCGGGGAAATGGCTCTACAATGAGCAGTTCTTC	CASSLAAGKWLYNEQFF
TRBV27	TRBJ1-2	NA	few	TGTGCCAGCAGTTTGGACACTAACTATGGCTACACCTTC	CASSLDTNYGYTF
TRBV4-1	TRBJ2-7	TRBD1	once	TGCGCCAGCAGCCAGGCCGGGACAGGGATCGGCGAGCAGTACTTC	CASSQAGTGIGEQYF
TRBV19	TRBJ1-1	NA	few	TGTGCCAGTAGTATTGAGTTCTGGGGCCTGAACACTGAAGCTTTCTTT	CASSIEFWGLNTEAFF
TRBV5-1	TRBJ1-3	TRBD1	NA	TGCGCCAGCAGTCCCGACAGGGTAACTGGAAACACCATATATTTT	CASSPDRVTGNTIYF
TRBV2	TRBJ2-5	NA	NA	TGTGCCAGCAGACAAGGGGGGGCACAAGAGACCCAGTACTTC	CASRQGGAQETQYF
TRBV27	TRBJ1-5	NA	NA	TGTGCCAGCAGTCCCGACAGGTACGCTAGCAATCAGCCCCAGCATTTT	CASSPDRYASNQPQHF
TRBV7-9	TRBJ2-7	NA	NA	TGTGCCAGCAGCCTCGAGACAAACCCCTACGAGCAGTACTTC	CASSLETNPYEQYF
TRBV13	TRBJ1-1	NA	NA	TGTGCCAGCAGCTTAGGAGGGTTGGGACTTCTCACTGAAGCTTTCTTT	CASSLGGLGLLTEAFF
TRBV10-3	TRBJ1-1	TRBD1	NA	TGTGCCATCAGTGAGTCGATGGGACAGGGGAACACTGAAGCTTTCTTT	CAISESMGQGNTEAFF
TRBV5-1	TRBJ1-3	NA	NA	TGCGCCAGCAGCTTGGTACCGGGGGGCTCTGGAAACACCATATATTTT	CASSLVPGGSGNTIYF
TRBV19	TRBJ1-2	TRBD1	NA	TGTGCCAGTTGGGGGGGAATGACAGGGGGCCACTATGGCTACACCTTC	CASWGGMTGGHYGYTF